In this sample, the clone carrying this T cell receptor beta chain turned up a few times. Its target is unknown. Germline CDR1 SQVTM, CDR2 ANQGSEA. V was pared by 4 bases and J by 3 bases, with 18 bases between. The CDR3 spans 15 residues. The data derive from a study of shared clonotypes between healthy human individuals. Selected positively for CCR7 and CD45RO-negative, naive CD8 cells excluded terminally differentiated effector memory CD45RA+ cells. Original analysis: There were no quality scores in the junction-only immunoSEQ sequences, so filtering differed. Some clones are missing from TCRdb's copy, which holds only in-frame ones; the method was immunoSEQ multiplex PCR. V, J and clone size derive from that table, while D and trimming were established from the DNA sequence. This repertoire shows about 2,200,000 clones, around 93% found once; its top ten account for over 1.5%. Study results and limitations: Generation of non-shared clonotypes was less probable than generation of clonotypes shared by all four donors. On the whole, naive subsets had larger estimated richness than memory subsets had.

The TCR sequence derives from a man between 18 and 29 years old in good health. Some clones in this sample may be carry-over from other donors' samples. Sequencing input: naive CD8+ T cells from PBMCs. This chain links TRBV29-1 with TRBJ1-1; maybe TRBD1 (5 bases). The chain's CDR3 is CSVGGTTKGDTEAFF. Here the CDR3 DNA reads TGCAGCGTTGGAGGGACTACCAAAGGGGACACTGAAGCTTTCTTT.